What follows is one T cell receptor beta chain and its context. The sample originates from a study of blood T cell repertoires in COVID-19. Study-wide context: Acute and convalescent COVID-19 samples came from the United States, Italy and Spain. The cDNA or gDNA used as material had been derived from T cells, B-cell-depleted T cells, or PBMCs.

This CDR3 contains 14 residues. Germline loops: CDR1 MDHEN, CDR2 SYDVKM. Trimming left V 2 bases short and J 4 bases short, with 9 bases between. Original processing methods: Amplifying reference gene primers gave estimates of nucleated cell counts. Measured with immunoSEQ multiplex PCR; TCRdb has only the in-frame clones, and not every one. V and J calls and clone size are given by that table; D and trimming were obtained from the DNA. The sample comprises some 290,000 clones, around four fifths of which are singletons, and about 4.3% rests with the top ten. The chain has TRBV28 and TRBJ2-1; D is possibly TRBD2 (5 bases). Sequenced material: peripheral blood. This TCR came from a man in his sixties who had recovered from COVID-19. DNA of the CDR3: TGTGCCAGCAGTTTACACAGCGGATACAATGAGCAGTTCTTC. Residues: CASSLHSGYNEQFF.